This TCR beta chain emerged from a study of CXCR3-negative and CXCR3-positive naive CD8 T cells. Triplicate approximately 280,000-cell sorts were made of each CD8+ T cell subset. Naivety in CD8+ T cells corresponded to a CD45RO-CCR7+CD27+CD95- phenotype. CDR1 is SGHTA and CDR2 is FQGTGA in the germline V gene. CDR3 length equals 13 residues. Findings and caveats of the study: Similarly elevated diversity marked both naive subsets, with memory CD8+ cells showing far lower diversity. Researchers report that CXCR3-positive naive cells carry more hydrophobic TRB CDR3s than CXCR3-negative naive cells. CXCR3-negative and CXCR3-positive naive cells shared comparable TRBV-TRBJ usage, but memory cells did not.

To note about this clonotype: Its specificity is not known.

UMI-tagged TRB cDNA libraries were built via 5' RACE. Reanalyzing the 5' RACE reads, TCRdb keeps one entry per CDR3 protein, without DNA. There are about 89,000 distinct CDR3 sequences in the sample, with around 0.51% held by the top ten. This clonotype was sampled from a human donor in good health. Some clones in this sample may be carry-over from other donors' samples. The chain has TRBV7-3 and TRBJ1-1. The sequenced sample was naive CXCR3+ CD8+ T cells from blood. Subset defined: CD45RO-CCR7+CD27+CD95- naive CD8+ T cells expressing CXCR3 (TNR3+). Here the CDR3 reads CASSLGSVTEAFF.